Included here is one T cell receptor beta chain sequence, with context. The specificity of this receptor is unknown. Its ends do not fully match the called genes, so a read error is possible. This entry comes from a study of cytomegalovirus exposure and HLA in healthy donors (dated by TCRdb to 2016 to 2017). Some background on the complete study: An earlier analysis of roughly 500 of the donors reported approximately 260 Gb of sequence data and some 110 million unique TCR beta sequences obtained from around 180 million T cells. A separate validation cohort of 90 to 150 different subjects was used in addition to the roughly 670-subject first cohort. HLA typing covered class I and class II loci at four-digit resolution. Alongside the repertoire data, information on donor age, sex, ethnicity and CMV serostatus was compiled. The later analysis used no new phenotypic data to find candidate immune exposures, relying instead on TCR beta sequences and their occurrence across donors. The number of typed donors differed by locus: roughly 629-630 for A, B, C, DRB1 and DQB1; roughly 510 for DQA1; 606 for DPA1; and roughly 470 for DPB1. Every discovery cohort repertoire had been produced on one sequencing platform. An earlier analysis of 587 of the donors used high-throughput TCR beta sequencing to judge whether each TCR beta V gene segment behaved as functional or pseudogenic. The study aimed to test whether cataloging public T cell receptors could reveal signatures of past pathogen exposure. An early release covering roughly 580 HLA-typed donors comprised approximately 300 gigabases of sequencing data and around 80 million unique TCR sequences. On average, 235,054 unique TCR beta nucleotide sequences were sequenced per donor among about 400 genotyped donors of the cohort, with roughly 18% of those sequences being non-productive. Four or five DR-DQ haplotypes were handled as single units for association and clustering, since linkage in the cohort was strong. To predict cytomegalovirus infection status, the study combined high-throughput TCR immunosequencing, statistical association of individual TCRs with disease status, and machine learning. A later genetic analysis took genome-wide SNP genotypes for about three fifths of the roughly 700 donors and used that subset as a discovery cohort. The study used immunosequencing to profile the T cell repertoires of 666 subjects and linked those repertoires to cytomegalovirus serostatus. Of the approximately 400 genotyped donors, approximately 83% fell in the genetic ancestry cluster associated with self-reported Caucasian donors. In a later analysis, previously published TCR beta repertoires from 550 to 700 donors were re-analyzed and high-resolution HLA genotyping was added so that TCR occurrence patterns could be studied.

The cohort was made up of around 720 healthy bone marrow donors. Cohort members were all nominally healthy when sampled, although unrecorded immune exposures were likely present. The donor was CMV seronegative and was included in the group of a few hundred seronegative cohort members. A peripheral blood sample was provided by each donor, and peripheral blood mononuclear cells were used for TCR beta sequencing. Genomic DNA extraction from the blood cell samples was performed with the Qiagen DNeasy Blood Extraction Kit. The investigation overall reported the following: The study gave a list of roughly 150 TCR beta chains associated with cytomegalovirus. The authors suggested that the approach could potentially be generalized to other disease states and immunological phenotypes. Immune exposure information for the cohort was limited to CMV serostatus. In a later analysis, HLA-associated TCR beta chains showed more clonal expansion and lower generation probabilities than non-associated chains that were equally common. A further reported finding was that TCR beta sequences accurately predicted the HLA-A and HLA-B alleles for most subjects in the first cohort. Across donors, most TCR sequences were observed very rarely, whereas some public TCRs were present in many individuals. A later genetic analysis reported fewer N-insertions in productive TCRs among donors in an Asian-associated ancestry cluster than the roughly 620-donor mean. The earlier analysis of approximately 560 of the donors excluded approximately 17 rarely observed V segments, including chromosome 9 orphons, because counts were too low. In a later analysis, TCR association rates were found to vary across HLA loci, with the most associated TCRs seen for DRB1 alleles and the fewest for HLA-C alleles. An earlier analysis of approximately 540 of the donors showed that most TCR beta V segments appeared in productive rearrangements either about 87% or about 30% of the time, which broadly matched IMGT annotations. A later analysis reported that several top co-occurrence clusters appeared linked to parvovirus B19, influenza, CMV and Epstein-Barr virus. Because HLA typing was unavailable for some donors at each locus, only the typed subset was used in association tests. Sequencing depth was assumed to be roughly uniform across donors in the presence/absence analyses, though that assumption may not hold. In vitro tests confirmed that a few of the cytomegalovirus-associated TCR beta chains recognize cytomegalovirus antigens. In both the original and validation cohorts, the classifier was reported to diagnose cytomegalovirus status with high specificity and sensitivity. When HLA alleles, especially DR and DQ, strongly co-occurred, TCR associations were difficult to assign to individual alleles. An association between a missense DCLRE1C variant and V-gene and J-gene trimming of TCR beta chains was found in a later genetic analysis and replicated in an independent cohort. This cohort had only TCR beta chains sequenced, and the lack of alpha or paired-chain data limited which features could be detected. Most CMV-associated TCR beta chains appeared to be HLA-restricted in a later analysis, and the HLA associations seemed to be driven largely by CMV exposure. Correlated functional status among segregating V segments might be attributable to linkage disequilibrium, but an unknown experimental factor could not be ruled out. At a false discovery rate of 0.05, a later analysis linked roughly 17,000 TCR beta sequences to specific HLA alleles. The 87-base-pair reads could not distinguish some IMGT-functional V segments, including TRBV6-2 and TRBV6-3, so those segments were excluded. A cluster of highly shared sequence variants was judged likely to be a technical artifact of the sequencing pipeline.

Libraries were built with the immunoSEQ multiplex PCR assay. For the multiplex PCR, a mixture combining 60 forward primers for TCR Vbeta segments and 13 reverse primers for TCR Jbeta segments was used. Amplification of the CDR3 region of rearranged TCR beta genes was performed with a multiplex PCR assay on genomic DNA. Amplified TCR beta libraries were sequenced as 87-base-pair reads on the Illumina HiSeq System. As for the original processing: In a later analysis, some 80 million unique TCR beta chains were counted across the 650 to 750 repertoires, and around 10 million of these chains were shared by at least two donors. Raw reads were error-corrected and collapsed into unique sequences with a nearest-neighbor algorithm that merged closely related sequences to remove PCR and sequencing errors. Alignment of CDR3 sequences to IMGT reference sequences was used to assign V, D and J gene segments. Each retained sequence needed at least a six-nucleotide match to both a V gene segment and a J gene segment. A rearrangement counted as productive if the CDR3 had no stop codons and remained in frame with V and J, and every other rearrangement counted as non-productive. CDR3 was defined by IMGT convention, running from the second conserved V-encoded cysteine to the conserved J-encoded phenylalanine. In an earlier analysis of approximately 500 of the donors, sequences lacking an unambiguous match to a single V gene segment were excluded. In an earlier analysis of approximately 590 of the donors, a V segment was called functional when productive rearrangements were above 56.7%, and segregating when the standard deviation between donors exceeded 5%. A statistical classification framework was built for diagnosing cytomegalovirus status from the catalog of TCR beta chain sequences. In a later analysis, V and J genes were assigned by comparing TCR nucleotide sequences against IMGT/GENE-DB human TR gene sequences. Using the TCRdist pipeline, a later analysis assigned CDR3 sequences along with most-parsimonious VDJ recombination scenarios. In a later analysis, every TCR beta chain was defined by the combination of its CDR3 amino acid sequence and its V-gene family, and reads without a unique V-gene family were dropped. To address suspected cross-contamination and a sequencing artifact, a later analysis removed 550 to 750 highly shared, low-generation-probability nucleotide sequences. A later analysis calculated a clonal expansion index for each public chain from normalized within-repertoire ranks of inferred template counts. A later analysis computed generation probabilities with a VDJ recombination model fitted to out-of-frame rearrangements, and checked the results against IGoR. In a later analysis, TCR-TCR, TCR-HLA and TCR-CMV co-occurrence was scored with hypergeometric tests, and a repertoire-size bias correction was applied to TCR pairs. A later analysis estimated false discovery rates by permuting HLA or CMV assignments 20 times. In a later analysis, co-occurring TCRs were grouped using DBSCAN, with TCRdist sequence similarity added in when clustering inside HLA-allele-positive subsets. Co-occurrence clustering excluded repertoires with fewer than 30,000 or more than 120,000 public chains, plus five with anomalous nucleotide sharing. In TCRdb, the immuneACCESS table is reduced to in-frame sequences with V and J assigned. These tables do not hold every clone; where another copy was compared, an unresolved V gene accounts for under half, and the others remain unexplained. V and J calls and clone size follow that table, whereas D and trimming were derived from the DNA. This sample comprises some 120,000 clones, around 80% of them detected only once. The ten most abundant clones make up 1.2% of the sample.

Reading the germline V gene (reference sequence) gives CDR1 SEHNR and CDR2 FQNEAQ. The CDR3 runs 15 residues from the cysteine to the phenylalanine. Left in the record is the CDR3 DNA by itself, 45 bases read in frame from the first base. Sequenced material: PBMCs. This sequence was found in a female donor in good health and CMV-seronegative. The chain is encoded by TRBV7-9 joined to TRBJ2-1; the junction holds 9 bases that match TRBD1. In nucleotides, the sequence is TGTTCCAGCAGCCTCGGGGACAGGGACGCCAATGAGCAGTTCTTC. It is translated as CSSSLGDRDANEQFF.